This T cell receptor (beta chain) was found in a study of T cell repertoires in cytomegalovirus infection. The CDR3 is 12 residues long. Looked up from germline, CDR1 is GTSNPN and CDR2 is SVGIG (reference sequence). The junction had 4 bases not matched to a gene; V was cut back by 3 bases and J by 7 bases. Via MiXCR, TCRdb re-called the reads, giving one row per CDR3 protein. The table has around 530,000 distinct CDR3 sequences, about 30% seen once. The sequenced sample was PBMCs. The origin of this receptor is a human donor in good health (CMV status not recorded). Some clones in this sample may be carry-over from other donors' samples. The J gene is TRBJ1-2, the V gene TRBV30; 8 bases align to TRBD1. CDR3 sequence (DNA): TGTGCCTGGAGCGGGACAGGTGGTGGCTACACCTTC. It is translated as CAWSGTGGGYTF.